This TCR beta chain appears in the sequencing data of a study of T-cell memory formation after mild COVID-19. Study details: TCR clusters were mostly confined to one donor each.

Regarding the study as a whole: Unconfirmed was the SARS-CoV-2 specificity of second-wave clones that peaked on day 37.

This clonotype was seen ten or more times. Its cognate antigen is unknown. TCRdb processed the 5' RACE reads anew with MiXCR; each CDR3 protein has one entry. Here the sample spans 180,000 or so distinct CDR3 sequences, around a tenth being singletons. Between the trimmed V and J ends, which lost 2 bases and 12 bases, there was a span of 11 bases. This CDR3 is built from 13 residues. In germline, CDR1 is SGHTA, CDR2 FQGTGA. Sequenced material: PBMCs or a T cell subset sorted from them (not recorded which). The chain links TRBV7-3 to TRBJ1-6; possibly TRBD1 for D (5 bases). The sequence came from a man aged 18-30 years who had mild COVID-19 (a few samples of this study predate the infection). Cell type and time point are not known. The CDR3 spells CASSLGGFGPLHF. CDR3 nucleotides: TGTGCCAGCAGCTTAGGGGGGTTTGGACCCCTCCACTTT.